These 5 T cell receptor beta chains came from one sample sequenced in a study of blood T cell repertoires in COVID-19. Some clones are missing from TCRdb's copy, which holds only in-frame ones; the method was immunoSEQ multiplex PCR. Of more than 250,000 clones in the sample, 87% are singletons; the top ten hold 5.5% to 7%. Sequencing was carried out using PBMCs or T cells enriched from blood (not recorded which). All receptors come from a woman in her twenties or thirties who had recovered from COVID-19.

V and J are TRBV30 and TRBJ2-1, with D possibly matching TRBD2 (5 bases). The CDR3 length is 16 residues. Trimming left V 3 bases short and J 0 bases short, with 15 bases between. Germline V gene lookup returns CDR1 GTSNPN and CDR2 SVGIG (reference sequence). The CDR3 DNA reads TGTGCCTGGAGCGCCGCCGCTGGGAGCTCCTACAATGAGCAGTTCTTC. Protein sequence: CAWSAAAGSSYNEQFF.

This clone was recorded once. The chain uses TRBV30 and TRBJ1-2, with D tentatively TRBD1 (6 bases). V was clipped by 3 bases and J by 4 bases, with 6 bases between them. CDR1 and CDR2 (germline): GTSNPN, SVGIG (reference sequence). The CDR3 is made up of 11 amino acids. The CDR3 bases are TGTGCCTGGAGGACAGGCTATGGCTACACCTTC. Amino acid sequence: CAWRTGYGYTF. Looking up the rest from reference TRBV30 and TRBJ1-2 gives the full variable domain: SQTIHQWPATLVQPVGSPLSLECTVEGTSNPNLYWYRQAAGRGLQLLFYSVGIGQISSEVPQNLSASRPQDRQFILSSKKLLLSDSGFYLCAWRTGYGYTFGSGTRLTVV.

This chain links TRBV13 with TRBJ1-3, with D possibly being TRBD1 (6 bases). The V gene lost 4 bases and the J gene lost 4 bases, with 20 bases spanning the gap. There are 17 residues in the CDR3. The germline V gene has CDR1 PRHDT and CDR2 FYEKMQ (reference sequence). CDR3 nucleotides: TGTGCCAGCAGCTCCGACCTAACCACAGGGACCGGAAACACCATATATTTT. Encoded protein: CASSSDLTTGTGNTIYF.

The rearrangement links TRBV19 to TRBJ2-2; no clear D. V lost 11 bases, J lost 2 bases, and 18 bases lay in between. Germline V gene lookup returns CDR1 LNHDA and CDR2 SQIVND (reference sequence). There are 15 residues in the CDR3. The CDR3 spells CASLLAQLNTGELFF. CDR3 nucleotides: TGTGCCTCCCTCTTGGCCCAGTTAAACACCGGGGAGCTGTTTTTT.

This clone was recorded once. V gene TRBV2 combines with J gene TRBJ1-5, with 9 nucleotides matching TRBD1. V lost 2 bases and J lost 9; bases outside the gene matches: 2. Germline loops: CDR1 SNHLY, CDR2 FYNNEI. This CDR3 comprises 13 residues. The CDR3 nucleotides read TGTGCCAGCAGTGAAACGGACAGGGGGCCCCAGCATTTT. This gives the protein CASSETDRGPQHF.